One and the same sample provided the 16 T cell receptor gamma chains below, sequenced in a study of Vδ1+ human thymocytes. Broader study findings: Thymic TRG and TRD repertoires appeared highly polyclonal.

These receptors' antigens are unknown. RNA was extracted from the cells and then reverse transcribed. Multiplex PCR used pooled V-gene forward primers and a constant-region reverse primer to amplify CDR3s. TCRdb re-called clones from the multiplex PCR reads via CATT. The sample holds around 30,000 gamma-chain clones, around 18% seen once. Sequenced input: Vdelta1+ gamma-delta thymocytes from the thymus. As for subset: FACS-sorted CD3+ TCRalphabeta- TCRVdelta1+ TCRVdelta2- thymocytes. The receptors derive from a boy under two years old who had congenital heart surgery.

V is TRGV4 and J is TRGJ1 or TRGJ2. This CDR3 has 16 residues. V shed 5 bases, J shed 0 bases, and the junction held 13 bases outside the gene matches. Germline V CDR1 and CDR2: EGSTGY, YDSYTSSV. The CDR3 nucleotides are TGTGCCACCTGGGTCCCGCCCTTCCTGAATTATTATAAGAAACTCTTT. It yields the protein CATWVPPFLNYYKKLF.

Of note for this clone: This CDR3 is also generated by other DNA sequences in the sample. The chain is built from TRGV2 and TRGJ1 or TRGJ2. The CDR3 runs 12 residues. Per the germline V gene, CDR1 is EGSNGY and CDR2 is YDSYNSKV. With 0 bases clipped from V and 10 bases from J, the junction kept 6 bases outside the gene matches. The CDR3 nucleotides are TGTGCCACCTGGGACGGGCGACGGAAGAAACTCTTT. This codes for CATWDGRRKKLF.

This chain uses TRGV4 with TRGJ1 or TRGJ2. Unmatched junction bases numbered 6, after V lost 3 bases and J lost 7 bases. Germline values: CDR1 EGSTGY, CDR2 YDSYTSSV. The CDR3 consists of 12 residues. CDR3 protein: CATWDNPYKKLF. In DNA form, the CDR3 reads TGTGCCACCTGGGATAATCCGTATAAGAAACTCTTT.

The V call is TRGV5, the J call TRGJ1 or TRGJ2. Germline V lookup: CDR1 VINAFY, CDR2 YDVSNSKD. The CDR3 is 13 amino acids. The junction had 3 bases not matched to a gene; V was cut back by 2 bases and J by 2 bases. The CDR3 DNA follows: TGTGCCACCTGGGACAACTATTATTATAAGAAACTCTTT. It encodes CATWDNYYYKKLF.

J is TRGJ1 or TRGJ2 and V is TRGV5. Per the germline V gene, CDR1 is VINAFY and CDR2 is YDVSNSKD. V was clipped by 4 bases and J by 9 bases; unmatched bases: 9. This CDR3 region has 12 residues. The CDR3 DNA reads as TGTGCCACCTGGGATGGGCCGATTAAGAAACTCTTT. Its protein is CATWDGPIKKLF.

The chain uses TRGV4 and TRGJP2. The germline gives CDR1 EGSTGY, CDR2 YDSYTSSV. The CDR3 loop spans 15 amino acids. V gave up 0 bases and J gave up 4 bases; unmatched junction bases: 5. The chain's CDR3 is CATWDGRHSDWIKTF. CDR3 bases: TGTGCCACCTGGGATGGGCGTCATAGTGATTGGATCAAGACGTTT.

There are a few counts of this clone. Additional DNA sequences in this sample encode the identical CDR3. V gene TRGV4 combines with J gene TRGJ1 or TRGJ2. The CDR3 is 12 residues long. The V segment lost 4 bases and the J segment 6 bases; nucleotides outside the gene matches: 6. CDR1 is EGSTGY and CDR2 is YDSYTSSV in the germline V gene. In DNA, the CDR3 is TGTGCCACCTGGGACGACGGTTATAAGAAACTCTTT. Translated: CATWDDGYKKLF.

The genes are TRGV5 and TRGJ1 or TRGJ2. This CDR3 contains 15 residues. Germline-derived CDR1 and CDR2 are VINAFY and YDVSNSKD. Trimming took 0 bases from V and 0 from J; bases not matched to a gene: 5. The CDR3, as DNA: TGTGCCACCTGGGACAGGCAGGGGAATTATTATAAGAAACTCTTT. It encodes CATWDRQGNYYKKLF.

The chain links TRGV9 to TRGJ1 or TRGJ2. The CDR3 is 15 residues long. V dropped 1 base and J dropped 2; count of bases not matched to a gene: 8. CDR1 is GITISATS and CDR2 is ISYDGTV in the germline V gene (reference sequence). CDR3 protein: CALWEVKGDYYKKLF. DNA of the CDR3: TGTGCCTTGTGGGAGGTAAAGGGGGATTATTATAAGAAACTCTTT.

V gene TRGV5 combines with J gene TRGJ1 or TRGJ2. With V trimmed by 3 bases and J by 3 bases, 14 bases remained unmatched. This CDR3 is 16 amino acids long. Germline-derived CDR1 and CDR2 are VINAFY and YDVSNSKD. The CDR3 region is CATWDVSGYFYYKKLF. CDR3 in DNA: TGTGCCACCTGGGACGTATCAGGGTATTTTTATTATAAGAAACTCTTT.

V and J are TRGV4 and TRGJ1 or TRGJ2. After removal of 2 bases from V and 1 base from J, the junction contained 8 bases not matched to a gene. The CDR3 has 15 residues. Germline V gives CDR1 EGSTGY, CDR2 YDSYTSSV. The DNA of the CDR3 is TGTGCCACCTGGGATGTACTGGGAAATTATTATAAGAAACTCTTT. Translation: CATWDVLGNYYKKLF.

The rearrangement links TRGV5 to TRGJ1 or TRGJ2. V was pared by 1 base and J by 0 bases, with 6 bases of the junction left unmatched. The germline V gene encodes CDR1 VINAFY and CDR2 YDVSNSKD. CDR3 length: 15 residues. Written as DNA, the CDR3 is TGTGCCACCTGGGACAGCAGGCTGAATTATTATAAGAAACTCTTT. It yields the protein CATWDSRLNYYKKLF.

With respect to this clone: A read error may be the cause here, since a much bigger clone is one base away. The chain recombines TRGV3 with TRGJ1 or TRGJ2. CDR1 and CDR2 (germline): VTNTFY, YDVSTARD (reference sequence). The CDR3 has 12 amino acids. Trimming cost V 0 bases and J 11 bases; bases outside gene matches: 7. CDR3 in DNA: TGTGCCACCTGGGACAGGCGATATGAGAAACTCTTT. This sequence encodes CATWDRRYEKLF.

This clone was seen a few times. The J gene is TRGJP, the V gene TRGV9. Germline V gives CDR1 GITISATS, CDR2 ISYDGTV (reference sequence). The V and J ends lost 5 bases and 5 bases, in that order; junction bases with no gene match: 6. The CDR3 is made up of 16 amino acids. DNA for the CDR3: TGTGCCTTGTGGGGAGAGGAAGAGTTGGGCAAAAAAATCAAGGTATTT. It yields the protein CALWGEEELGKKIKVF.

By share, this clone ranks as medium-sized. This chain joins TRGV2 and TRGJ1 or TRGJ2. Germline CDR1 and CDR2: EGSNGY and YDSYNSKV. J gave up 11 bases and V 0 bases, and 4 bases lay outside the gene matches. The CDR3 sequence is 11 residues long. The CDR3 here is CATWDGQEKLF. CDR3 coding DNA: TGTGCCACCTGGGACGGGCAGGAGAAACTCTTT.

As regards this clone: With a much larger clone just one base away, this may be a read error. This sample also contains other DNA sequences that code for the same CDR3. The V and J genes are TRGV9 and TRGJ1 or TRGJ2. V shed 2 bases, J shed 0 bases, and the junction held 4 bases outside the gene matches. Germline V gene sequence: CDR1 GITISATS, CDR2 ISYDGTV (reference sequence). The CDR3 runs to 14 residues. Here the CDR3 reads CALWEERNYYKKLF. The DNA of the CDR3 is TGTGCCTTGTGGGAGGAGCGGAATTATTATAAGAAACTCTTT.